The sequence of this TCR beta chain was determined in a study of T-cell reconstitution after alpha-beta-depleted transplantation in children. Germline lookup yields CDR1 LNHNV and CDR2 YYDKDF (reference sequence). The CDR3 consists of 15 residues. The trim removed 0 bases at V and 7 bases at J, leaving 7 bases unmatched. TCRbeta library construction was performed incorporating unique molecular identifiers. One entry per CDR3 protein results from TCRdb running MiXCR on the PCR reads. The repertoire holds hundreds of thousands of distinct CDR3 sequences, about 16% seen once, with over 25% in the top ten.

The clonotype comes from a boy younger than two who had a stem cell transplant for Wiskott-Aldrich syndrome, so the T cells may come from the graft donor. Here the sequenced sample was PBMCs, mostly from graft donor cells, taken 360 days after TCRalphabeta/CD19-depleted stem cell transplant. The chain carries TRBV15 and TRBJ2-7; TRBD1 aligns across 9 bases. The CDR3 here is CATSREGTGNLEQYF. Written as DNA, the CDR3 is TGTGCCACCAGCAGAGAGGGGACAGGGAATTTGGAGCAGTACTTC.